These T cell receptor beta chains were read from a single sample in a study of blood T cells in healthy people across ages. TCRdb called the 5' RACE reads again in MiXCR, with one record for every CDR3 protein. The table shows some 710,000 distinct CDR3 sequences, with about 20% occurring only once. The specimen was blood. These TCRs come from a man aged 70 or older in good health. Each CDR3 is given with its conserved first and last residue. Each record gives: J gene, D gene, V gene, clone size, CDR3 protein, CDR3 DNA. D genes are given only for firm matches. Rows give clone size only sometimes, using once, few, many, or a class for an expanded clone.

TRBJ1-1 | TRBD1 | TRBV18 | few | CASSPSRGQTEAFF | TGTGCCAGCTCACCAAGCAGGGGGCAGACTGAAGCTTTCTTT
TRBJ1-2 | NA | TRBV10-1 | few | CASSESRRGLGGYTF | TGCGCCAGCAGTGAGTCCCGACGAGGTTTAGGTGGCTACACCTTC
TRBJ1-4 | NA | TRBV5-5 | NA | CASSLSGRDEKLFF | TGTGCCAGCAGCTTGTCGGGCAGGGATGAAAAACTGTTTTTT
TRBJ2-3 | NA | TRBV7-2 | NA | CASSPVGSGADTQYF | TGTGCCAGCAGCCCCGTGGGGAGTGGCGCAGATACGCAGTATTTT
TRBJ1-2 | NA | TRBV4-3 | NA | CASSSLVQGNYGYTF | TGCGCCAGCAGCTCCCTGGTGCAGGGTAACTATGGCTACACCTTC
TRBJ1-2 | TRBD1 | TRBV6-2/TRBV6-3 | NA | CASSRQGFSHGYTF | TGTGCCAGCAGTCGACAGGGTTTCTCGCATGGCTACACCTTC
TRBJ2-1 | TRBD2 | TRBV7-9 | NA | CASSSSTSDSYNEQFF | TGTGCCAGCAGCTCTTCGACTAGCGACTCCTACAATGAGCAGTTCTTC
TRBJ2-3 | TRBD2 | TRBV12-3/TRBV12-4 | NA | CASRGTSGSAQYF | TGTGCCAGCAGAGGGACTAGCGGGAGTGCGCAGTATTTT
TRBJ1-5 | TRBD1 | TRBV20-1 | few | CSARVGTGRYGNQPQHF | TGCAGTGCTAGAGTAGGGACAGGTCGTTATGGCAATCAGCCCCAGCATTTT
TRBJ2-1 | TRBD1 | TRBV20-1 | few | CSARAGRQGAREQFF | TGCAGTGCTAGAGCCGGAAGACAGGGTGCAAGGGAGCAGTTCTTC
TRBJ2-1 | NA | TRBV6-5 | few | CASSYSGDRTKSDEQFF | TGTGCCAGCAGTTACTCGGGAGACAGGACTAAATCGGATGAGCAGTTCTTC
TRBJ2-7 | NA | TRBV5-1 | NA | CASSEGPFSYEQYF | TGCGCCAGCAGCGAGGGGCCTTTCTCCTACGAGCAGTACTTC
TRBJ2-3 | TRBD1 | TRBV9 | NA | CASSHSRWGQELTDTQYF | TGTGCCAGCAGCCACTCTCGGTGGGGACAGGAGTTGACAGATACGCAGTATTTT
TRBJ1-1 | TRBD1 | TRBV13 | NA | CASSLGRGRGSMNTEAFF | TGTGCCAGCAGCTTAGGCCGGGGCAGGGGGAGCATGAACACTGAAGCTTTCTTT
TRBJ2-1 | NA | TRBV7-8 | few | CASSLVVGRGHNEQFF | TGTGCCAGCAGCTTAGTGGTGGGCAGAGGACACAATGAGCAGTTCTTC
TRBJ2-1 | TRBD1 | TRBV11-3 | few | CASNKRQGSYNEQFF | TGTGCCAGCAACAAAAGACAGGGGTCCTACAATGAGCAGTTCTTC
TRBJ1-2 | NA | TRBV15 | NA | CATKGTASNYGYTF | TGTGCCACCAAAGGGACGGCGAGTAACTATGGCTACACCTTC
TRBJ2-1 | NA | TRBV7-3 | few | CASSPIADSYNEQFF | TGTGCCAGCAGCCCTATCGCGGACTCCTACAATGAGCAGTTCTTC